Described below is a single T cell receptor (beta chain) sequence and its context. The PCR employed 60 Vbeta primers together with 13 Jbeta primers. The protocol was immunoSEQ multiplex PCR, while the TCRdb copy is restricted to in-frame clones and leaves out a portion. Its table lists over 30,000 clones. This sample was included in a study of cytomegalovirus exposure and HLA in healthy donors. Study background: A prior study identified some 100 million unique TCR beta sequences from around 180 million T cells.

V lost 11 bases and J lost 0; bases outside the gene matches: 9. The CDR3 runs 14 residues. Germline CDR1 is MNHEY and CDR2 is SVGAGI. The chain is built from TRBV6-5 and TRBJ1-1; 7 bases fit TRBD1. The TCR comes from a woman in her 40s in good health and CMV-seropositive. Sequenced sample: PBMCs. CDR3 region: CAVSIQGMNTEAFF. CDR3 coding DNA: TGTGCCGTGTCGATACAGGGGATGAACACTGAAGCTTTCTTT.